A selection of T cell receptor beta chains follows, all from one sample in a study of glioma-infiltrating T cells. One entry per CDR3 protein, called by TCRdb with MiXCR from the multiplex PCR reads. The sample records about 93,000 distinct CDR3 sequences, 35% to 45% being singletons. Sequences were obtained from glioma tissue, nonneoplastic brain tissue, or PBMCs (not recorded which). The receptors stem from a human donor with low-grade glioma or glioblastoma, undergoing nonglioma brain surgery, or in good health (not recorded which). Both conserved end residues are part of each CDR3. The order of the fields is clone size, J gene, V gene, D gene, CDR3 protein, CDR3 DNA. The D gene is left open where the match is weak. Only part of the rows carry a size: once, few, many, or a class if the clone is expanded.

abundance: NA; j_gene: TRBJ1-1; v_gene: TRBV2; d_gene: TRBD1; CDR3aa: CASTPKGQGPNTEAFF; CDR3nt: TGTGCCAGCACCCCTAAGGGACAGGGACCGAACACTGAAGCTTTCTTT
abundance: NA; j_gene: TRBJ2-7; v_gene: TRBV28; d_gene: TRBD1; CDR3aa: CASSSRGQGHEQYF; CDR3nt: TGTGCCAGCAGCTCCAGGGGACAGGGCCACGAGCAGTACTTC
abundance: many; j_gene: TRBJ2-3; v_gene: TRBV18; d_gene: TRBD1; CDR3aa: CASSPSQGAGDTQYF; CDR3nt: TGTGCCAGCTCACCCTCCCAGGGGGCAGGGGATACGCAGTATTTT
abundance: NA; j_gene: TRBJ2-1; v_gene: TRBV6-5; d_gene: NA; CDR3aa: CASSRQDMQGDEQFF; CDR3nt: TGTGCCAGTAGTCGACAGGACATGCAAGGAGATGAGCAGTTCTTC
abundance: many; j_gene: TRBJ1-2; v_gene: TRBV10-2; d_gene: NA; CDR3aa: CASSGPDGYGYTF; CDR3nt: TGCGCCAGCAGTGGCCCGGACGGCTATGGCTACACCTTC
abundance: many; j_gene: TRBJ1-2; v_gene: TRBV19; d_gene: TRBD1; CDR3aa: CASSETDRDHYGYTF; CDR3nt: TGTGCCAGTAGTGAAACGGACAGGGATCACTATGGCTACACCTTC
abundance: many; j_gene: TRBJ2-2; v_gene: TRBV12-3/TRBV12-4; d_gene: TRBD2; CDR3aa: CASRSTSDANTGELFF; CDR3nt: TGTGCCAGCAGATCTACTAGCGACGCGAACACCGGGGAGCTGTTTTTT
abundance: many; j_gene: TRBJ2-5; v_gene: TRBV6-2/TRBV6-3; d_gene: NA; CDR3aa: CASSYSLLAKYQETQYF; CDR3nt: TGTGCCAGCAGTTACTCGTTATTAGCGAAGTACCAAGAGACCCAGTACTTC
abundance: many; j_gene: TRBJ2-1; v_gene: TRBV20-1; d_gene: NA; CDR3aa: CSASSGGASYNEQFF; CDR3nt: TGCAGTGCTAGCTCTGGGGGGGCCTCCTACAATGAGCAGTTCTTC
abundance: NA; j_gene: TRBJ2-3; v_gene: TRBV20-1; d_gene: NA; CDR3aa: CSARDIVAQSGRKYF; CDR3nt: TGCAGCGCTAGAGATATAGTCGCCCAGTCCGGTCGGAAGTATTTT
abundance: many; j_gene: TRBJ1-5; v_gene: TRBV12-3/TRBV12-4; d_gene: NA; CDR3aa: CASSLNRGSQHF; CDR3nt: TGTGCCAGCAGTCTGAACCGGGGGTCCCAGCATTTT
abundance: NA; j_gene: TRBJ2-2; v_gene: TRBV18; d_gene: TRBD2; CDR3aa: CASSPRSLAGGVTTNNGELFF; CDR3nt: TGTGCCAGCTCACCACGATCCCTAGCGGGAGGGGTTACAACGAACAACGGGGAGCTGTTTTTT
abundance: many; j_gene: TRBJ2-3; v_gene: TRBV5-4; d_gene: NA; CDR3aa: CASSLGLSETDTQYF; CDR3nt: TGTGCCAGCAGCTTGGGACTATCTGAAACAGATACGCAGTATTTT
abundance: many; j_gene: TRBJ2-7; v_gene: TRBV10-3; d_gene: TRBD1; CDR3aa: CAIREPGQGRYEQYF; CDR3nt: TGTGCCATCAGAGAACCGGGACAGGGGCGGTACGAGCAGTACTTC
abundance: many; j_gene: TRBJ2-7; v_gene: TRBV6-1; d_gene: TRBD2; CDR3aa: CASSFPGTSDYEQYF; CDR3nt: TGTGCCAGCAGTTTTCCCGGGACTAGCGACTACGAGCAGTACTTC
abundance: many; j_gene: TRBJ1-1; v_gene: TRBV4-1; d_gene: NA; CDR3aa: CASSPYTGRGNTEAFF; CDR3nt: TGCGCCAGCAGCCCGTACACGGGACGGGGGAACACTGAAGCTTTCTTT
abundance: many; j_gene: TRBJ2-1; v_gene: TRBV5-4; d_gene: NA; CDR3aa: CASSFRSGEQFF; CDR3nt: TGTGCCAGCAGCTTTAGATCTGGTGAGCAGTTCTTC
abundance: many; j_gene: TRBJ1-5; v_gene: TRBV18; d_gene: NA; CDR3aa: CASSPGVGNQPQHF; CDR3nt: TGTGCCAGCTCACCAGGGGTGGGCAATCAGCCCCAGCATTTT
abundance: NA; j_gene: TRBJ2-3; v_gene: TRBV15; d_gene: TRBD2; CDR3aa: CATSRDTLAGEIDTQYF; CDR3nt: TGTGCCACCAGCAGAGATACCCTAGCGGGAGAAATAGATACGCAGTATTTT
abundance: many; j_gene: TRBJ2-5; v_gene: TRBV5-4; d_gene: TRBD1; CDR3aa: CASGRDSQETQYF; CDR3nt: TGTGCCAGCGGCCGGGACAGCCAAGAGACCCAGTACTTC
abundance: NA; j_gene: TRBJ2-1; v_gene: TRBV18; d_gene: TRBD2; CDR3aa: CASSGTSGSWTDTQFF; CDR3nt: TGTGCCAGCTCCGGGACTAGCGGGAGTTGGACAGATACGCAGTTCTTC
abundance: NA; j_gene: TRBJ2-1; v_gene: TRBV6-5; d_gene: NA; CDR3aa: CASIYLGPSYNEQFF; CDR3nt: TGTGCCAGCATTTACTTGGGGCCTTCTTATAATGAGCAGTTCTTC
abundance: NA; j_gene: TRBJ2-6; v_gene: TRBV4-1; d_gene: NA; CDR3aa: CASSLIGGSGANVLTF; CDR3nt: TGCGCCAGCAGCTTAATCGGGGGCTCCGGGGCCAACGTCCTGACTTTC
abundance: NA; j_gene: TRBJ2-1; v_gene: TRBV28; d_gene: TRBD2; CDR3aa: CASSQLGGGLLYEQFF; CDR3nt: TGTGCCAGCAGTCAATTGGGCGGGGGGTTGTTATATGAGCAGTTCTTC
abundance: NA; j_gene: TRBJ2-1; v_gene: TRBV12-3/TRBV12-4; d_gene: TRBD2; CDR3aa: CARSFALRGDLNEQFF; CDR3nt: TGTGCCCGCAGTTTCGCGCTTCGGGGGGACCTCAATGAGCAGTTCTTC
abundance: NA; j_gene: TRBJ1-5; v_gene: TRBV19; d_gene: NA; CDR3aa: CDGRTPGVGQPQHF; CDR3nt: TGTGACGGTAGAACTCCAGGGGTCGGTCAGCCCCAGCATTTT
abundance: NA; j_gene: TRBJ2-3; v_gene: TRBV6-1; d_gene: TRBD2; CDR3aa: CASSSGRFTDTQYF; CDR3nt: TGTGCCAGCAGTAGCGGGAGGTTTACAGATACGCAGTATTTT
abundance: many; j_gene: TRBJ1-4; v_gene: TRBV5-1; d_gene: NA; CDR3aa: CASTAEKLFF; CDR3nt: TGCGCCAGCACGGCTGAAAAACTGTTTTTT
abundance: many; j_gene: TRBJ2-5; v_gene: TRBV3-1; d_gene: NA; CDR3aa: CASSQAIGGETQYF; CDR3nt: TGTGCCAGCAGCCAAGCTATAGGAGGAGAGACCCAGTACTTC